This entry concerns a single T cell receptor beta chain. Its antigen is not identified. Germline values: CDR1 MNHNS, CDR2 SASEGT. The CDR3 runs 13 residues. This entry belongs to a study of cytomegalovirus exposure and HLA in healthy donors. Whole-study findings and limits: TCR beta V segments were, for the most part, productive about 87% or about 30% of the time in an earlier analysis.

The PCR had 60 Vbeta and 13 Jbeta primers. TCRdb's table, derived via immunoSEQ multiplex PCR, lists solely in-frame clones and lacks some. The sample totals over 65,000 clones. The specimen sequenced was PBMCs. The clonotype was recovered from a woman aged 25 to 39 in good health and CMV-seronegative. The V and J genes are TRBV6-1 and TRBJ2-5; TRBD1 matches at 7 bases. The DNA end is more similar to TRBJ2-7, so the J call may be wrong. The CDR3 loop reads CASTRQGSYEQYF. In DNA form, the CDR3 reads TGTGCCAGCACGAGACAGGGATCCTACGAGCAGTACTTC.